The sequence of this T cell receptor (beta chain) was determined in a study of T cell changes during pregnancy in multiple sclerosis. Sequenced by immunoSEQ multiplex PCR; TCRdb stores in-frame clones only, minus some. This sample yields about 50,000 clones, of which about 93% are seen a single time; 0.35% to 0.5% belongs to the top ten. The sample holds one count of this clone. Germline V gene data show CDR1 as SGHNT and CDR2 as YYREEE (reference sequence). The V and J ends lost 4 bases and 0 bases respectively, with 23 bases between them. The CDR3 consists of 19 residues. The sequence was collected from a female donor with multiple sclerosis, enrolled in a pregnancy study. This chain connects TRBV5-4 to TRBJ1-5, with D possibly being TRBD1 (6 bases). Sequenced here: CD4+ T cells from peripheral blood mononuclear cells, sampled after pregnancy. DNA of the CDR3: TGTGCCAGCAGCCTCGTTTCTCTCCTGACAGGACCTAGCAATCAGCCCCAGCATTTT. Translation: CASSLVSLLTGPSNQPQHF.